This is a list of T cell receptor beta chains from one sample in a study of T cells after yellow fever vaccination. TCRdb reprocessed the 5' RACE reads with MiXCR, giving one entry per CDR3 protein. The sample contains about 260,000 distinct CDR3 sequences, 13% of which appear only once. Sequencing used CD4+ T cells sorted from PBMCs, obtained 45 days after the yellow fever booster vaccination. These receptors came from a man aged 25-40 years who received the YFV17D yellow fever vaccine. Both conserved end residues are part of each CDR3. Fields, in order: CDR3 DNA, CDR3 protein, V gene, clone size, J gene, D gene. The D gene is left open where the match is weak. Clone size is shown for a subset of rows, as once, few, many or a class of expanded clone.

cdr3_nt: TGCGCCAGCAGCTTGGGCTACGGGGGGGAAAATGAGCAGTTCTTC
cdr3_aa: CASSLGYGGENEQFF
v_call: TRBV5-1
clone_size: .
j_call: TRBJ2-1
d_call: TRBD2

cdr3_nt: TGTGCCAGCAGCTTCAGGACTAGCGGGAGGAAACCCTACAATGAGCAGTTCTTC
cdr3_aa: CASSFRTSGRKPYNEQFF
v_call: TRBV5-6
clone_size: .
j_call: TRBJ2-1
d_call: TRBD2

cdr3_nt: TGTGCCAGCAGCTTTCCAGACAGGGGGCTATGGGAGCAGTTCTTC
cdr3_aa: CASSFPDRGLWEQFF
v_call: TRBV7-2
clone_size: .
j_call: TRBJ2-1
d_call: TRBD1

cdr3_nt: TGTGCCAGCAGTGACGCGGGACTGGAAAACAATGAGCAGTTCTTC
cdr3_aa: CASSDAGLENNEQFF
v_call: TRBV6-4
clone_size: .
j_call: TRBJ2-1
d_call: .

cdr3_nt: TGTGCCTGGAGTTCGATCCGCTCTCTACGGGAGCAGTACTTC
cdr3_aa: CAWSSIRSLREQYF
v_call: TRBV30
clone_size: .
j_call: TRBJ2-7
d_call: .

cdr3_nt: TGTGCCAGCAGCTTTTTAACGGGGGCCACTAACTATGGCTACACCTTC
cdr3_aa: CASSFLTGATNYGYTF
v_call: TRBV11-2
clone_size: .
j_call: TRBJ1-2
d_call: .

cdr3_nt: TGTGCCAGCAGTTTGGGGGGGGCGAGCAATCAGCCCCAGCATTTT
cdr3_aa: CASSLGGASNQPQHF
v_call: TRBV28
clone_size: many
j_call: TRBJ1-5
d_call: .

cdr3_nt: TGTGCCAGCAGTTTGGACAGTCTCAATGAGCAGTTCTTC
cdr3_aa: CASSLDSLNEQFF
v_call: TRBV6-4
clone_size: .
j_call: TRBJ2-1
d_call: .

cdr3_nt: TGCGCCAGCAGCCAAGACTTGGGGCACGGGGAGCTGTTTTTT
cdr3_aa: CASSQDLGHGELFF
v_call: TRBV4-3
clone_size: few
j_call: TRBJ2-2
d_call: .

cdr3_nt: TGCGCCAGCAGCCTTCCTCCGGCCACAGATACGCAGTATTTT
cdr3_aa: CASSLPPATDTQYF
v_call: TRBV5-1
clone_size: .
j_call: TRBJ2-3
d_call: .

cdr3_nt: TGTGCCAGCAGTTTAAAGAACGAGCAGTACTTC
cdr3_aa: CASSLKNEQYF
v_call: TRBV12-3/TRBV12-4
clone_size: few
j_call: TRBJ2-7
d_call: .

cdr3_nt: TGCGCCAGCAGTGAGGGGAGTGTGTCCGAGCAGTACTTC
cdr3_aa: CASSEGSVSEQYF
v_call: TRBV10-2
clone_size: few
j_call: TRBJ2-7
d_call: .

cdr3_nt: TGTGCCAGCAGTTACGGAAGGGGTCCTAGCAATCAGCCCCAGCATTTT
cdr3_aa: CASSYGRGPSNQPQHF
v_call: TRBV6-2/TRBV6-3
clone_size: .
j_call: TRBJ1-5
d_call: .